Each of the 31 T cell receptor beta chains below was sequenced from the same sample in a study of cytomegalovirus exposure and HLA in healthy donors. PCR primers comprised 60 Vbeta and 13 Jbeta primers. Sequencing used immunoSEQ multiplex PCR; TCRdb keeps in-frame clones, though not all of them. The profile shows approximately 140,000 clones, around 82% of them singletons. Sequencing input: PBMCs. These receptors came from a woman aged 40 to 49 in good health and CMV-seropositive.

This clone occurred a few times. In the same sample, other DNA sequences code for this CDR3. The CDR3 sequence is CASSYRRTGSYEQYF. DNA of the CDR3: TGTGCCAGCAGTTACCGGAGGACGGGCTCCTACGAGCAGTACTTC. The V and J genes are TRBV6-6 and TRBJ2-7, with D perhaps TRBD2 (5 bases). The CDR3 has 15 amino acids. The V end was cut by 2 bases, the J end by 0 bases, with 11 bases between. From germline, CDR1 is MNHNY and CDR2 SVGAGI (reference sequence).

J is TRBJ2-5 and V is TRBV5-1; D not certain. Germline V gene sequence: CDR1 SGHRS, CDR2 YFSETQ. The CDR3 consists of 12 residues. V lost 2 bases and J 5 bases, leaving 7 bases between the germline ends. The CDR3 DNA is TGCGCCAGCAGCTTTACTGCGGAGACCCAGTACTTC. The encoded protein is CASSFTAETQYF.

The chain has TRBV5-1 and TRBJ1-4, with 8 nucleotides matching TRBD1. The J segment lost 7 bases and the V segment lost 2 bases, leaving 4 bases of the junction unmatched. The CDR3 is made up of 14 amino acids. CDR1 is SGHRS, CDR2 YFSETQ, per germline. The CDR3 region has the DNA TGCGCCAGCAGCTTAACAGGGGGGAGTGAAAAACTGTTTTTT. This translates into CASSLTGGSEKLFF.

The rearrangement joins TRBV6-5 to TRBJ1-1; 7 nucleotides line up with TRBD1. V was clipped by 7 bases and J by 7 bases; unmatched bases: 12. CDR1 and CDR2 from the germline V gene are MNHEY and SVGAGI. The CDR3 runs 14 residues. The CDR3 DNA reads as TGTGCCAGCAAACAACCTAGGACAGGACGTGAAGCTTTCTTT. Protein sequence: CASKQPRTGREAFF.

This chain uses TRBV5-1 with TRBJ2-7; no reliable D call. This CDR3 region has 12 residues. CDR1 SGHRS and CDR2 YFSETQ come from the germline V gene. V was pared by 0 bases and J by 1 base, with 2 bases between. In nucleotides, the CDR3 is TGCGCCAGCAGCTTGGTATCCTACGAGCAGTACTTC. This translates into CASSLVSYEQYF.

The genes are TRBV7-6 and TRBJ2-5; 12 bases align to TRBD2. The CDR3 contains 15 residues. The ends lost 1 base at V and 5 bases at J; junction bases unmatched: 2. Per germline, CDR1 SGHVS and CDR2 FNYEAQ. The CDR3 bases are TGTGCCAGCAGCTTAGGGACTAGCGGGGTTGAGACCCAGTACTTC. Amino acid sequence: CASSLGTSGVETQYF.

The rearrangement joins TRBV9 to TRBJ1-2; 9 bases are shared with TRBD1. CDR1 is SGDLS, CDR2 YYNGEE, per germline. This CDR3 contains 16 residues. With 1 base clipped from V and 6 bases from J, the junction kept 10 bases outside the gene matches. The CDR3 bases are TGTGCCAGCAGCGTAACCCGGGACAGGGAGCATCATGGCTACACCTTC. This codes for CASSVTRDREHHGYTF.

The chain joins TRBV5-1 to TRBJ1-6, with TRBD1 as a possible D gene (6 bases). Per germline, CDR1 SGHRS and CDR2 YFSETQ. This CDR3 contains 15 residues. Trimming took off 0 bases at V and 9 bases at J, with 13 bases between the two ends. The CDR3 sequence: CASSLVTTGISPLHF. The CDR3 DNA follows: TGCGCCAGCAGCTTGGTTACAACAGGGATTTCACCCCTCCACTTT. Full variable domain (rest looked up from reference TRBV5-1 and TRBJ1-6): KAGVTQTPRYLIKTRGQQVTLSCSPISGHRSVSWYQQTPGQGLQFLFEYFSETQRNKGNFPGRFSGRQFSNSRSEMNVSTLELGDSALYLCASSLVTTGISPLHFGNGTRLTVT.

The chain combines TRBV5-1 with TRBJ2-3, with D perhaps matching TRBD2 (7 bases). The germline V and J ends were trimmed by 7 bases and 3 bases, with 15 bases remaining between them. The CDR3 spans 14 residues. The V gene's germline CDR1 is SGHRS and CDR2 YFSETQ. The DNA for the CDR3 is TGCGCCAGCTGCAAGGGAGGGGGGACAGATACGCAGTATTTT. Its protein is CASCKGGGTDTQYF.

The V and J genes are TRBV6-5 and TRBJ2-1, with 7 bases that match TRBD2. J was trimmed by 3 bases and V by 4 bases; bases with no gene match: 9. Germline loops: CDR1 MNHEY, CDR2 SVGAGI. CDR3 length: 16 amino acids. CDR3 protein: CASSLTSVKYYNEQFF. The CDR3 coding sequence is TGTGCCAGCAGTTTAACTAGCGTCAAGTACTACAATGAGCAGTTCTTC.

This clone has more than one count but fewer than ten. This chain's CDR3 is CASSLGGGDEKLFF. The CDR3 DNA reads as TGTGCCAGCAGCTTAGGTGGGGGGGATGAAAAACTGTTTTTT. This chain links TRBV7-8 with TRBJ1-4; a weak D match, TRBD1 (5 bases). CDR3 length equals 14 residues. Trimming took 1 base from V and 6 from J, leaving 9 bases between them. Germline CDR1 is SGHVS and CDR2 is FQNEAQ.

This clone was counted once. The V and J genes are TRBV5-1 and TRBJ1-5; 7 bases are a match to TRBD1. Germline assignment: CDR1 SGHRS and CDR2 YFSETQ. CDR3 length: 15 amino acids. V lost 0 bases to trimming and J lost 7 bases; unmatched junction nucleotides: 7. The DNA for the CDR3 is TGCGCCAGCAGCTTGGCCGGACAGGCTGGCCAGCCCCAGCATTTT. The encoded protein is CASSLAGQAGQPQHF. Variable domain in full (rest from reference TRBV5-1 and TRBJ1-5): KAGVTQTPRYLIKTRGQQVTLSCSPISGHRSVSWYQQTPGQGLQFLFEYFSETQRNKGNFPGRFSGRQFSNSRSEMNVSTLELGDSALYLCASSLAGQAGQPQHFGDGTRLSIL.

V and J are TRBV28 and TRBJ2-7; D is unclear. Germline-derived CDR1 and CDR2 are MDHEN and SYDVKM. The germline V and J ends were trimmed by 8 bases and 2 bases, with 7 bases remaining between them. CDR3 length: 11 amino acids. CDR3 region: CASGSPYEQYF. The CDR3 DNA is TGTGCCAGCGGCTCCCCCTACGAGCAGTACTTC.

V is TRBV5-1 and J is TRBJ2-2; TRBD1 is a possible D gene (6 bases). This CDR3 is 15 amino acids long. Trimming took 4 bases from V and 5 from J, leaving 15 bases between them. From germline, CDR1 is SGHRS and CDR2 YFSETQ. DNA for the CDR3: TGCGCCAGCAGCCAAATACAGGGTTGGACCGGGGAGCTGTTTTTT. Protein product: CASSQIQGWTGELFF. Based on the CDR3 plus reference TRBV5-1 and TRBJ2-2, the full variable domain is KAGVTQTPRYLIKTRGQQVTLSCSPISGHRSVSWYQQTPGQGLQFLFEYFSETQRNKGNFPGRFSGRQFSNSRSEMNVSTLELGDSALYLCASSQIQGWTGELFFGEGSRLTVL.

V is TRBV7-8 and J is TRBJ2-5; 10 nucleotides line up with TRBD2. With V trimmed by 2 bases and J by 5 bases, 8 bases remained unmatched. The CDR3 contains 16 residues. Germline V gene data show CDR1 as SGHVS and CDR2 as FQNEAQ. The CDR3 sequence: CASSLWLAGVRETQYF. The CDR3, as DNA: TGTGCCAGCAGCTTATGGCTAGCGGGAGTTCGGGAGACCCAGTACTTC.

In DNA form, the CDR3 reads TGTGCCACCAGCAGATTTACACTAGCGGGAGCCTCAGGGCAGTTCTTC. This encodes CATSRFTLAGASGQFF. The chain couples TRBV15 to TRBJ2-1; 11 bases are a match to TRBD2. The junction had 12 bases not matched to a gene; V was cut back by 2 bases and J by 12 bases. From germline, CDR1 is LNHNV and CDR2 YYDKDF (reference sequence). The CDR3 runs to 16 residues.

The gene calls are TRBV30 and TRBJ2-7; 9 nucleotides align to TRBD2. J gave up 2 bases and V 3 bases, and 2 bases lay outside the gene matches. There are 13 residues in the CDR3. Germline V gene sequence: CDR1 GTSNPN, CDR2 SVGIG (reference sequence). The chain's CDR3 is CAWSLAGPYEQYF. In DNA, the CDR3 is TGTGCCTGGAGCCTAGCGGGGCCCTACGAGCAGTACTTC.

This CDR3 is CASSPGLAGVAYNEQFF. The CDR3 nucleotides are TGTGCCAGCAGCCCGGGACTAGCGGGAGTAGCCTACAATGAGCAGTTCTTC. The chain is built from TRBV5-5 and TRBJ2-1; 14 positions agree with TRBD2. The ends lost 4 bases at V and 2 bases at J; junction bases unmatched: 5. Germline V gene data show CDR1 as SGHKS and CDR2 as YYEKEE (reference sequence). The CDR3 consists of 17 residues.

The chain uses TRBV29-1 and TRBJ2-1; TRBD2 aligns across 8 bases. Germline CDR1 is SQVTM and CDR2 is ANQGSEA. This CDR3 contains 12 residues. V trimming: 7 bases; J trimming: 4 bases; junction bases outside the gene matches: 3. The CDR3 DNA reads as TGCAGCGGAGGACTAGCTTACAATGAGCAGTTCTTC. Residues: CSGGLAYNEQFF.

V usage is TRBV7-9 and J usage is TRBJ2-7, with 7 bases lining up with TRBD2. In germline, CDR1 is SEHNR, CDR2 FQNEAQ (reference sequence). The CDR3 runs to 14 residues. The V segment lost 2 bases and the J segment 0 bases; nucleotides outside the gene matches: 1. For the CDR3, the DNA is TGTGCCAGCAGCTTAAGCGGGAACTCCTACGAGCAGTACTTC. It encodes CASSLSGNSYEQYF.

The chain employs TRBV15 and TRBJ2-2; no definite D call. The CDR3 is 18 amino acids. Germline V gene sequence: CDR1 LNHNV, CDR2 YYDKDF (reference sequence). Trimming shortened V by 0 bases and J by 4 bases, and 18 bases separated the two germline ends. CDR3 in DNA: TGTGCCACCAGCAGAGATATGAGGTTGGCGGAAAGCACCGGGGAGCTGTTTTTT. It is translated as CATSRDMRLAESTGELFF.

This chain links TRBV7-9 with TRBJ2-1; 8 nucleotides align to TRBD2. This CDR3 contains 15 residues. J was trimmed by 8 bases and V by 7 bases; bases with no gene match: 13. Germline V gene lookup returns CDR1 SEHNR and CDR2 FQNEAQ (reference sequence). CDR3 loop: CASNPGAGVLDEQFF. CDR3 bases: TGTGCCAGCAACCCAGGAGCGGGAGTCTTAGATGAGCAGTTCTTC.

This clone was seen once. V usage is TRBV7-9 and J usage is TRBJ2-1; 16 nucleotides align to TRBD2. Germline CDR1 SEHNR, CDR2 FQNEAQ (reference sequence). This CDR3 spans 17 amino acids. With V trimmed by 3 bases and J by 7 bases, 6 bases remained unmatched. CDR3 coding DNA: TGTGCCAGCAGCTTGGGGACTAGCGGGAGGGCCTTAAATGAGCAGTTCTTC. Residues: CASSLGTSGRALNEQFF.

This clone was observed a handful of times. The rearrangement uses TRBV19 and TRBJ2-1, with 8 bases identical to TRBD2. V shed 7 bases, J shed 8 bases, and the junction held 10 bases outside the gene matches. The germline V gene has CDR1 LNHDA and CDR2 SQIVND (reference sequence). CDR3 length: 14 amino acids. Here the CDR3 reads CASTNTGRGDEQFF. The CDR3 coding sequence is TGTGCCAGTACCAATACCGGGAGGGGCGATGAGCAGTTCTTC. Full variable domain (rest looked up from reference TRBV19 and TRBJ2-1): DGGITQSPKYLFRKEGQNVTLSCEQNLNHDAMYWYRQDPGQGLRLIYYSQIVNDFQKGDIAEGYSVSREKKESFPLTVTSAQKNPTAFYLCASTNTGRGDEQFFGPGTRLTVL.

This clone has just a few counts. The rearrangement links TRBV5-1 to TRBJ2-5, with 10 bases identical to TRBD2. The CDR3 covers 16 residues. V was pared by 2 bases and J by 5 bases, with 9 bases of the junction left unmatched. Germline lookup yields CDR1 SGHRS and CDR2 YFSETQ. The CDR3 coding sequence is TGCGCCAGCAGCTTCTCCCTAGCGGGAGATCGGGAGACCCAGTACTTC. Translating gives CASSFSLAGDRETQYF.

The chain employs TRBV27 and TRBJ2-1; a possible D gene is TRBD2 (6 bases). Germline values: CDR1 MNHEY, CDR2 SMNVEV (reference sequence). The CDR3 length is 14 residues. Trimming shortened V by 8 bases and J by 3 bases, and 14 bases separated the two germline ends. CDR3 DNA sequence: TGTGCCAGCCGGGACTTTGGGGGCTACAATGAGCAGTTCTTC. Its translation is CASRDFGGYNEQFF.

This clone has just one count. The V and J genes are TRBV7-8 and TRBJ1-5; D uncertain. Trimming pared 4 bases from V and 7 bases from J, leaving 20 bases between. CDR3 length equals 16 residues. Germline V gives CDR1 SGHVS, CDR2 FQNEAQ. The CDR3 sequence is CASSSFPRELGQPQHF. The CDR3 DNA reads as TGTGCCAGCAGCTCATTCCCCCGGGAACTCGGGCAGCCCCAGCATTTT.

CDR3 in amino acids: CASSPPGTNQETQYF. CDR3 DNA sequence: TGTGCCAGCTCACCACCGGGGACAAACCAAGAGACCCAGTACTTC. The chain has TRBV18 and TRBJ2-5; maybe TRBD1 (6 bases). The CDR3 sequence is 15 residues long. V lost 0 bases, J lost 0 bases, and 8 bases lay in between. Germline V gene data show CDR1 as KGHSH and CDR2 as LQKENI.

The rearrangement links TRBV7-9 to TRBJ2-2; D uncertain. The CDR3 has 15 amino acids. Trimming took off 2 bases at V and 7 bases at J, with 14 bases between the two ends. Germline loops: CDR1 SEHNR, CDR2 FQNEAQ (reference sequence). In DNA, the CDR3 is TGTGCCAGCAGCTTACAAAACTCCCCCCGCGGGGAGCTGTTTTTT. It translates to CASSLQNSPRGELFF.

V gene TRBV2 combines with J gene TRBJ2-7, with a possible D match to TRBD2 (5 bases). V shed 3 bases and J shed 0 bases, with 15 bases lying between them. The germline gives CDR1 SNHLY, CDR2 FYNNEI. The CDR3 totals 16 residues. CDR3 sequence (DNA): TGTGCCAGCAGTGAGCCTCGCGGGCTACTCTCCTACGAGCAGTACTTC. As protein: CASSEPRGLLSYEQYF.

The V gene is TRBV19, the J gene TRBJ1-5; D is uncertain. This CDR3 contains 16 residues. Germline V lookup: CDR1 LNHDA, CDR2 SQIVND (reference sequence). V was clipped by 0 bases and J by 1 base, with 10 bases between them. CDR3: CASSIDGSWSNQPQHF. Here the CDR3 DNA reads TGTGCCAGTAGTATAGATGGGAGTTGGAGCAATCAGCCCCAGCATTTT. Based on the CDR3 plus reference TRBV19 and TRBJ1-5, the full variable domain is DGGITQSPKYLFRKEGQNVTLSCEQNLNHDAMYWYRQDPGQGLRLIYYSQIVNDFQKGDIAEGYSVSREKKESFPLTVTSAQKNPTAFYLCASSIDGSWSNQPQHFGDGTRLSIL.